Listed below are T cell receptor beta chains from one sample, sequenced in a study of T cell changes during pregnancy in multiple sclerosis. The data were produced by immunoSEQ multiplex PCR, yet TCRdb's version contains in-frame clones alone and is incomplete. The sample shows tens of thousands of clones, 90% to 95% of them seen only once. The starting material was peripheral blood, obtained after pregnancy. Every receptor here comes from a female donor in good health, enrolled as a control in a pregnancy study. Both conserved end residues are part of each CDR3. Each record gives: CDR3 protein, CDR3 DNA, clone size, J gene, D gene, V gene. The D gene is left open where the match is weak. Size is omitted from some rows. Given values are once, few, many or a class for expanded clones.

CDR3 protein: CASSRGQGGTAFF
CDR3 DNA: TGTGCCAGCAGCCGAGGACAGGGCGGGACAGCTTTCTTT
clone size: few
J gene: TRBJ1-1
D gene: TRBD1
V gene: TRBV6-5

CDR3 protein: CAWRTPGQGNTIYF
CDR3 DNA: TGTGCCTGGCGTACACCGGGACAGGGAAACACCATATATTTT
clone size: -
J gene: TRBJ1-3
D gene: TRBD1
V gene: TRBV30

CDR3 protein: CASTSGSYNEQFF
CDR3 DNA: TGTGCCAGCACTAGCGGATCTTACAATGAGCAGTTCTTC
clone size: -
J gene: TRBJ2-1
D gene: TRBD2
V gene: TRBV5-4

CDR3 protein: CASSYGGNEQFF
CDR3 DNA: TGTGCCAGCAGTTACGGGGGGAATGAGCAGTTCTTC
clone size: -
J gene: TRBJ2-1
D gene: -
V gene: TRBV6-6

CDR3 protein: CASSGDSYEQYF
CDR3 DNA: TGTGCCAGCAGTGGGGACAGCTACGAGCAGTACTTC
clone size: -
J gene: TRBJ2-7
D gene: TRBD1
V gene: TRBV2

CDR3 protein: CASRVCKRVGGRHGYTF
CDR3 DNA: TGTGCCAGCAGGGTATGCAAAAGGGTGGGGGGGCGCCATGGCTACACCTTC
clone size: -
J gene: TRBJ1-2
D gene: -
V gene: TRBV11-3

CDR3 protein: CAISDRTEVYGYTF
CDR3 DNA: TGTGCCATCAGTGATAGGACAGAGGTTTATGGCTACACCTTC
clone size: -
J gene: TRBJ1-2
D gene: -
V gene: TRBV10-3

CDR3 protein: CASKFTGGLGNTIYF
CDR3 DNA: TGTGCCAGCAAGTTCACAGGGGGCCTAGGAAACACCATATATTTT
clone size: -
J gene: TRBJ1-3
D gene: TRBD1
V gene: TRBV27

CDR3 protein: CASSPGTGLTGELFF
CDR3 DNA: TGCGCCAGCAGCCCGGGGACAGGGTTAACCGGGGAGCTGTTTTTT
clone size: -
J gene: TRBJ2-2
D gene: TRBD1
V gene: TRBV4-3

CDR3 protein: CASSLEGGTGTEAFF
CDR3 DNA: TGTGCCAGCAGCTTAGAGGGAGGGACGGGGACTGAAGCTTTCTTT
clone size: once
J gene: TRBJ1-1
D gene: -
V gene: TRBV11-1

CDR3 protein: CASRITGGITGELFF
CDR3 DNA: TGTGCCAGCAGAATCACAGGGGGCATCACCGGGGAGCTGTTTTTT
clone size: -
J gene: TRBJ2-2
D gene: TRBD1
V gene: TRBV7-2

CDR3 protein: CASSIEQLPGGYTF
CDR3 DNA: TGTGCCAGTAGTATAGAACAGCTTCCAGGTGGCTACACCTTC
clone size: -
J gene: TRBJ1-2
D gene: -
V gene: TRBV19

CDR3 protein: CASSLGTSGGTDTQYF
CDR3 DNA: TGTGCCAGCAGCCTAGGGACTAGCGGGGGCACAGATACGCAGTATTTT
clone size: -
J gene: TRBJ2-3
D gene: TRBD2
V gene: TRBV4-2

CDR3 protein: CASSQDIGGEEAFF
CDR3 DNA: TGCGCCAGCAGCCAAGACATAGGGGGGGAGGAAGCTTTCTTT
clone size: few
J gene: TRBJ1-1
D gene: -
V gene: TRBV4-3

CDR3 protein: CASSHRQGNPEAFF
CDR3 DNA: TGTGCCAGCAGCCACAGACAGGGTAATCCCGAAGCTTTCTTT
clone size: -
J gene: TRBJ1-1
D gene: TRBD1
V gene: TRBV5-5

CDR3 protein: CASSFGRGTGELFF
CDR3 DNA: TGTGCCAGCAGCTTCGGTCGGGGAACCGGGGAGCTGTTTTTT
clone size: -
J gene: TRBJ2-2
D gene: -
V gene: TRBV13

CDR3 protein: CASRFDTGRTEAFF
CDR3 DNA: TGTGCCAGCAGATTCGACACCGGTCGGACTGAAGCTTTCTTT
clone size: -
J gene: TRBJ1-1
D gene: -
V gene: TRBV7-6

CDR3 protein: CASSSLGAGGIYTQYF
CDR3 DNA: TGTGCCAGCAGCTCCCTGGGGGCGGGTGGCATATATACGCAGTATTTT
clone size: -
J gene: TRBJ2-3
D gene: -
V gene: TRBV5-6

CDR3 protein: CASSQDVVTEAFF
CDR3 DNA: TGCGCCAGCAGCCAAGATGTCGTCACTGAAGCTTTCTTT
clone size: -
J gene: TRBJ1-1
D gene: -
V gene: TRBV4-3

CDR3 protein: CASSLGQGATGNTIYF
CDR3 DNA: TGTGCCAGCAGTTTGGGACAGGGGGCAACTGGAAACACCATATATTTT
clone size: -
J gene: TRBJ1-3
D gene: TRBD1
V gene: TRBV6-5

CDR3 protein: CASSLSKGRAGGYTF
CDR3 DNA: TGTGCCAGCAGCTTGAGTAAAGGGAGGGCTGGAGGCTACACCTTC
clone size: -
J gene: TRBJ1-2
D gene: -
V gene: TRBV5-8

CDR3 protein: CASSPFPRGVRTDTQYF
CDR3 DNA: TGCGCCAGCAGCCCGTTCCCCCGGGGGGTCCGCACAGATACGCAGTATTTT
clone size: -
J gene: TRBJ2-3
D gene: TRBD2
V gene: TRBV5-1

CDR3 protein: CASSVGTDRGREQFF
CDR3 DNA: TGTGCCAGCAGCGTAGGGACAGACCGCGGAAGAGAGCAGTTCTTC
clone size: -
J gene: TRBJ2-1
D gene: -
V gene: TRBV9

CDR3 protein: CASSLGRSGGGNTIYF
CDR3 DNA: TGTGCCAGCAGCTTAGGGCGATCAGGGGGCGGAAACACCATATATTTT
clone size: once
J gene: TRBJ1-3
D gene: TRBD1
V gene: TRBV7-2

CDR3 protein: CASSRSGGAEQFF
CDR3 DNA: TGTGCCAGTAGTAGGTCGGGGGGCGCCGAGCAGTTCTTC
clone size: few
J gene: TRBJ2-1
D gene: -
V gene: TRBV19

CDR3 protein: CASSIGTGVSEQYF
CDR3 DNA: TGTGCCAGCAGCATAGGGACAGGGGTTTCCGAGCAGTACTTC
clone size: -
J gene: TRBJ2-7
D gene: TRBD1
V gene: TRBV5-4

CDR3 protein: CATYSGGDPQETQYF
CDR3 DNA: TGTGCCACCTATAGCGGGGGGGATCCCCAAGAGACCCAGTACTTC
clone size: -
J gene: TRBJ2-5
D gene: TRBD2
V gene: TRBV6-5

CDR3 protein: CASSPRTGAGAEAFF
CDR3 DNA: TGTGCCAGCAGTCCTCGGACAGGGGCTGGGGCTGAAGCTTTCTTT
clone size: -
J gene: TRBJ1-1
D gene: TRBD1
V gene: TRBV27

CDR3 protein: CASSSGSARGSTEAFF
CDR3 DNA: TGTGCCAGCAGCTCCGGCTCGGCAAGGGGGAGCACTGAAGCTTTCTTT
clone size: -
J gene: TRBJ1-1
D gene: -
V gene: TRBV9

CDR3 protein: CASSHSRGLSGYTF
CDR3 DNA: TGTGCCAGCAGCCACTCCAGGGGGTTGTCTGGCTACACCTTC
clone size: -
J gene: TRBJ1-2
D gene: TRBD1
V gene: TRBV14

CDR3 protein: CASSSPGLAGGEQFF
CDR3 DNA: TGTGCCAGCAGTTCTCCGGGACTAGCGGGGGGTGAGCAGTTCTTC
clone size: -
J gene: TRBJ2-1
D gene: TRBD2
V gene: TRBV5-4

CDR3 protein: CASSYVPGQGTAGYTF
CDR3 DNA: TGTGCCAGCAGCTATGTCCCGGGACAGGGTACTGCCGGCTACACCTTC
clone size: -
J gene: TRBJ1-2
D gene: TRBD1
V gene: TRBV5-6

CDR3 protein: CASSSGGRTYNEQFF
CDR3 DNA: TGTGCCAGCAGTAGCGGGGGCCGCACCTACAATGAGCAGTTCTTC
clone size: once
J gene: TRBJ2-1
D gene: TRBD2
V gene: TRBV7-8

CDR3 protein: CASSLRGGELFF
CDR3 DNA: TGTGCCAGCAGTTTAAGGGGCGGGGAGCTGTTTTTT
clone size: -
J gene: TRBJ2-2
D gene: -
V gene: TRBV27

CDR3 protein: CASSFGGGEQFF
CDR3 DNA: TGTGCCAGCAGTTTCGGGGGGGGTGAGCAGTTCTTC
clone size: -
J gene: TRBJ2-1
D gene: TRBD2
V gene: TRBV27

CDR3 protein: CAISDQGLISNGQPQHF
CDR3 DNA: TGTGCCATCAGTGACCAGGGGTTAATTTCGAATGGTCAGCCCCAGCATTTT
clone size: -
J gene: TRBJ1-5
D gene: -
V gene: TRBV10-3

CDR3 protein: CASKGGSNQPQHF
CDR3 DNA: TGTGCCAGTAAGGGAGGGAGCAATCAGCCCCAGCATTTT
clone size: -
J gene: TRBJ1-5
D gene: -
V gene: TRBV19

CDR3 protein: CAWSTGDVHTGELFF
CDR3 DNA: TGTGCCTGGAGCACAGGGGATGTACACACCGGGGAGCTGTTTTTT
clone size: -
J gene: TRBJ2-2
D gene: TRBD1
V gene: TRBV30

CDR3 protein: CASSYSTGRGNTIYF
CDR3 DNA: TGTGCCAGCAGTTACTCGACAGGGAGGGGAAACACCATATATTTT
clone size: once
J gene: TRBJ1-3
D gene: TRBD1
V gene: TRBV6-5

CDR3 protein: CASSPGQSFFESPLHF
CDR3 DNA: TGTGCCAGCTCACCGGGACAGTCATTCTTTGAGTCACCCCTCCACTTT
clone size: -
J gene: TRBJ1-6
D gene: TRBD1
V gene: TRBV18

CDR3 protein: CASSGGQGAWEPQHF
CDR3 DNA: TGTGCCAGTTCGGGCGGGCAGGGGGCCTGGGAGCCCCAGCATTTT
clone size: -
J gene: TRBJ1-5
D gene: TRBD1
V gene: TRBV19

CDR3 protein: CASSSGRISDTEAFF
CDR3 DNA: TGTGCCAGCAGCTCAGGGAGGATTTCGGACACTGAAGCTTTCTTT
clone size: once
J gene: TRBJ1-1
D gene: -
V gene: TRBV5-8

CDR3 protein: CASSQDTSGDNTYEQYF
CDR3 DNA: TGTGCCAGCAGCCAAGATACTAGCGGGGACAATACCTACGAGCAGTACTTC
clone size: -
J gene: TRBJ2-7
D gene: TRBD2
V gene: TRBV4-2

CDR3 protein: CASSLTGNNEQFF
CDR3 DNA: TGTGCCAGCAGCTTGACAGGGAACAATGAGCAGTTCTTC
clone size: -
J gene: TRBJ2-1
D gene: TRBD1
V gene: TRBV11-3

CDR3 protein: CAWTGAHEQFF
CDR3 DNA: TGTGCCTGGACAGGGGCCCATGAGCAGTTCTTC
clone size: -
J gene: TRBJ2-1
D gene: -
V gene: TRBV30

CDR3 protein: CATGTSGGDTGELFF
CDR3 DNA: TGTGCCACCGGGACTAGCGGGGGTGACACCGGGGAGCTGTTTTTT
clone size: -
J gene: TRBJ2-2
D gene: TRBD2
V gene: TRBV10-3

CDR3 protein: CASSAQGLNTEAFF
CDR3 DNA: TGTGCCAGCAGTGCACAGGGACTGAACACTGAAGCTTTCTTT
clone size: -
J gene: TRBJ1-1
D gene: -
V gene: TRBV27

CDR3 protein: CASSETGFNTGELFF
CDR3 DNA: TGTGCCAGCAGTGAAACAGGGTTCAACACCGGGGAGCTGTTTTTT
clone size: once
J gene: TRBJ2-2
D gene: -
V gene: TRBV25-1

CDR3 protein: CASSLGGGQASEKLFF
CDR3 DNA: TGTGCCAGCAGCTTAGGTGGGGGACAGGCGAGTGAAAAACTGTTTTTT
clone size: -
J gene: TRBJ1-4
D gene: TRBD1
V gene: TRBV7-9

CDR3 protein: CASSLGQGRGYGYTF
CDR3 DNA: TGTGCCAGCAGTCTCGGACAGGGCCGAGGCTATGGCTACACCTTC
clone size: -
J gene: TRBJ1-2
D gene: TRBD1
V gene: TRBV6-5

CDR3 protein: CAWSRDRDQPQHF
CDR3 DNA: TGTGCCTGGAGTAGAGACAGGGACCAGCCCCAGCATTTT
clone size: -
J gene: TRBJ1-5
D gene: TRBD1
V gene: TRBV30

CDR3 protein: CAISTRTGVTGANVLTF
CDR3 DNA: TGTGCCATCAGTACGCGGACAGGGGTAACTGGGGCCAACGTCCTGACTTTC
clone size: -
J gene: TRBJ2-6
D gene: TRBD1
V gene: TRBV10-3

CDR3 protein: CASSYSSGVGGNTIYF
CDR3 DNA: TGTGCCAGCAGTTACTCCTCAGGGGTTGGCGGAAACACCATATATTTT
clone size: -
J gene: TRBJ1-3
D gene: -
V gene: TRBV6-5